The 29 T cell receptor beta chains below all came from one sample that was sequenced in a study of beta chain features in type 1 diabetes. The whole isolated RNA underwent reverse transcription, so sequencing captured expressed TCRB transcripts. Only in-frame clones appear in the TCRdb table, and some are missing; sequencing was by immunoSEQ multiplex PCR. This table holds 240,000 or so clones, about 20% found once. Which antigens these TCRs recognize remains unknown. Findings and limits, study-wide: There was a moderate but significant shortening of TCRB CDR3s in all four CD4+ subsets of Type 1 diabetes patients.

Sequenced input: naive CD4+ T cells from blood. Receptors were obtained from a woman in her thirties or forties with type 1 diabetes.

In this sample, this clone turned up a few times. The rearrangement uses TRBV29-1 and TRBJ2-7; maybe TRBD2 (6 bases). There are 14 residues in the CDR3. V was shortened by 2 bases and J by 3 bases, with 14 bases between the two germline ends. Germline lookup yields CDR1 SQVTM and CDR2 ANQGSEA. DNA for the CDR3: TGCAGCGTTGAACTCGGGGGAAGGGGCTACGAGCAGTACTTC. Its translation: CSVELGGRGYEQYF.

This clone appeared a few times. This chain uses TRBV28 with TRBJ2-1; possible D gene TRBD1, 5 bases. The CDR3 sequence is 15 residues long. Germline V gives CDR1 MDHEN, CDR2 SYDVKM. V was trimmed by 5 bases and J by 0 bases, leaving 11 bases between them. Written as DNA, the CDR3 is TGTGCCAGCAGTCGTCAGGGTAGCTCCTACAATGAGCAGTTCTTC. Amino acid sequence: CASSRQGSSYNEQFF. Full variable domain (rest looked up from reference TRBV28 and TRBJ2-1): DVKVTQSSRYLVKRTGEKVFLECVQDMDHENMFWYRQDPGLGLRLIYFSYDVKMKEKGDIPEGYSVSREKKERFSLILESASTNQTSMYLCASSRQGSSYNEQFFGPGTRLTVL.

This clone was observed a few times. The chain links TRBV27 to TRBJ2-7; 10 bases line up with TRBD1. Germline loops: CDR1 MNHEY, CDR2 SMNVEV (reference sequence). This CDR3 is 14 amino acids long. V dropped 5 bases and J dropped 5; count of bases not matched to a gene: 6. The CDR3 DNA reads TGTGCCAGCAGTACCGGGACAGGGGTCCACGAGCAGTACTTC. Translated, it gives CASSTGTGVHEQYF.

The table lists this clone with a few counts. The V gene is TRBV29-1, the J gene TRBJ2-5; D may be TRBD1 (5 bases). The CDR3 loop spans 14 amino acids. V gave up 7 bases and J gave up 0 bases, with 15 bases separating them. CDR1 is SQVTM, CDR2 ANQGSEA, per germline. Here the CDR3 DNA reads TGCAGCGGAAACCCGGTGGACAACCAAGAGACCCAGTACTTC. Its protein is CSGNPVDNQETQYF.

The V gene is TRBV10-3, the J gene TRBJ1-1; the D gene is possibly TRBD1 (5 bases). Germline V CDR1 and CDR2: ENHRY, SYGVKD. The CDR3 is made up of 13 amino acids. Trimming left V 3 bases short and J 6 bases short, with 11 bases between. Written as DNA, the CDR3 is TGTGCCATCAGTGATCGGGGGATCGCTGAAGCTTTCTTT. This codes for CAISDRGIAEAFF.

This clone was seen a handful of times. The chain employs TRBV29-1 and TRBJ2-5; 7 bases map to TRBD1. J lost 9 bases, V lost 4 bases, and 8 bases had no gene match. Germline V gene sequence: CDR1 SQVTM, CDR2 ANQGSEA. The CDR3 covers 12 residues. In nucleotides, the CDR3 is TGCAGCGTTGGGACAGGAACTGGGGCCCAGTACTTC. It yields the protein CSVGTGTGAQYF.

The chain links TRBV20-1 to TRBJ2-7; D is uncertain. Germline V CDR1 and CDR2: DFQATT, SNEGSKA (reference sequence). Trimming stripped 5 bases from V and 2 bases from J, with 7 bases between. The CDR3 runs 11 residues. CDR3 nucleotides: TGCAGTGCTCCCAATGCCTACGAGCAGTACTTC. Encoded protein: CSAPNAYEQYF.

This clone was detected only a few times. The rearrangement uses TRBV2 and TRBJ1-5, with D perhaps TRBD1 (5 bases). The CDR3 extends over 14 amino acids. Per germline, CDR1 SNHLY and CDR2 FYNNEI. The ends were cut back, 4 bases at V and 1 base at J, with 8 bases in the middle. This CDR3 reads CASSGQISNQPQHF. CDR3 sequence (DNA): TGTGCCAGCAGTGGACAGATCAGCAATCAGCCCCAGCATTTT.

The V call is TRBV18, the J call TRBJ2-2; 13 bases align to TRBD2. The V and J ends lost 1 base and 1 base, in that order; junction bases with no gene match: 6. This CDR3 contains 19 residues. CDR1 KGHSH and CDR2 LQKENI come from the germline V gene. CDR3 sequence reads: CASSPLGLAGDLNTGELFF. Here the CDR3 DNA reads TGTGCCAGCTCACCACTTGGACTAGCGGGAGACCTGAACACCGGGGAGCTGTTTTTT.

The chain combines TRBV7-3 with TRBJ1-6; the D gene is possibly TRBD1 (5 bases). The CDR3 contains 14 residues. From germline, CDR1 is SGHTA and CDR2 FQGTGA. V lost 2 bases, J lost 8 bases, and 10 bases lay in between. The CDR3 DNA is TGTGCCAGCAGCTTATTGGGGCGCGATTCACCCCTCCACTTT. Amino acids: CASSLLGRDSPLHF.

On this clone: Other DNA sequences within the sample encode an identical CDR3. This chain links TRBV7-9 with TRBJ2-1; no clear D gene. V was cut by 0 bases and J by 0 bases, with 6 bases left in between. The CDR3 sequence is 15 residues long. Germline loops: CDR1 SEHNR, CDR2 FQNEAQ (reference sequence). CDR3 sequence: CASSLAGSSYNEQFF. DNA for the CDR3: TGTGCCAGCAGCTTAGCCGGTAGCTCCTACAATGAGCAGTTCTTC.

This clone was seen only a few times. This chain links TRBV28 with TRBJ2-1; 10 nucleotides agree with TRBD1. Germline lookup yields CDR1 MDHEN and CDR2 SYDVKM. This CDR3 is 15 amino acids long. V was pared by 2 bases and J by 4 bases, with 2 bases of the junction left unmatched. CDR3 region: CASSLTGQGYNEQFF. The CDR3 nucleotides are TGTGCCAGCAGTTTAACGGGACAGGGGTACAATGAGCAGTTCTTC.

This clone came up a few times. The rearrangement uses TRBV25-1 and TRBJ2-2; 10 nucleotides line up with TRBD1. CDR1 and CDR2 from the germline V gene are MGHDK and SYGVNS. Losses at the gene ends were 6 bases for V and 5 bases for J; bases not matched to a gene: 6. The CDR3 has 15 amino acids. The CDR3 is CASRPGTGDTGELFF. CDR3 nucleotides: TGTGCCAGCAGGCCGGGGACAGGGGATACCGGGGAGCTGTTTTTT.

The chain links TRBV7-3 to TRBJ2-1; D is perhaps TRBD2 (6 bases). Germline CDR1 reads SGHTA; CDR2 reads FQGTGA. The CDR3 loop spans 13 amino acids. V lost 5 bases and J lost 9, with 14 bases in between. DNA of the CDR3: TGTGCCAGCAGCCCCCGCGGGGCGACTGAGCAGTTCTTC. Protein product: CASSPRGATEQFF. The full variable domain, completed using reference TRBV7-3 and TRBJ2-1, is GAGVSQTPSNKVTEKGKYVELRCDPISGHTALYWYRQSLGQGPEFLIYFQGTGAADDSGLPNDRFFAVRPEGSVSTLKIQRTERGDSAVYLCASSPRGATEQFFGPGTRLTVL.

There are a few counts of this clone. The chain is built from TRBV10-3 and TRBJ1-4, with D unclear. CDR3 length equals 14 residues. Per germline, CDR1 ENHRY and CDR2 SYGVKD. Between the trimmed V and J ends, which lost 3 bases and 6 bases, there was a span of 11 bases. The CDR3 nucleotides are TGTGCCATCAGTGACGAACCAGGCGATGAAAAACTGTTTTTT. Translating gives CAISDEPGDEKLFF.

This clone was observed a few times. This chain joins TRBV28 and TRBJ2-3, with D possibly TRBD2 on 6 matching bases. The V gene's germline CDR1 is MDHEN and CDR2 SYDVKM. The CDR3 runs 17 residues. Trimming stripped 3 bases from V and 0 bases from J, with 16 bases between. The CDR3 sequence: CASSFPGAGSSTDTQYF. The CDR3 DNA is TGTGCCAGCAGTTTCCCTGGAGCGGGCTCTAGCACAGATACGCAGTATTTT. The full variable domain, rest sourced from reference TRBV28 and TRBJ2-3, is DVKVTQSSRYLVKRTGEKVFLECVQDMDHENMFWYRQDPGLGLRLIYFSYDVKMKEKGDIPEGYSVSREKKERFSLILESASTNQTSMYLCASSFPGAGSSTDTQYFGPGTRLTVL.

The J gene is TRBJ2-1, the V gene TRBV10-3; D possibly corresponds to TRBD2 (6 bases). CDR3 length: 15 amino acids. Germline CDR1 is ENHRY and CDR2 is SYGVKD. Trimming removed 4 bases from V and 7 bases from J, with 17 bases in between. The CDR3, as DNA: TGTGCCATCAGTGTTCGAGGGGAGGTTGGAAATGAGCAGTTCTTC. As protein: CAISVRGEVGNEQFF.

For this clone: Additional DNA sequences in this sample encode the identical CDR3. The chain combines TRBV7-2 with TRBJ1-1, with 8 bases identical to TRBD1. CDR1 and CDR2 from the germline V gene are SGHTA and FQGNSA. The CDR3 is made up of 12 amino acids. V lost 8 bases, J lost 1 base, and 0 bases stayed unmatched. The CDR3, as DNA: TGTGCCAGCGGGACAGGGAACACTGAAGCTTTCTTT. It is translated as CASGTGNTEAFF.

In its sample, this clone was seen a few times. The chain carries TRBV9 and TRBJ1-1; unclear D gene. Germline values: CDR1 SGDLS, CDR2 YYNGEE. This CDR3 has 13 residues. The V gene lost 3 bases and the J gene lost 1 base, with 7 bases spanning the gap. The CDR3 DNA is TGTGCCAGCAGCGAGAGAGGGAACACTGAAGCTTTCTTT. Translating it yields CASSERGNTEAFF.

This chain connects TRBV28 to TRBJ2-5; unclear D gene. The CDR3 loop spans 13 amino acids. Germline V gene data show CDR1 as MDHEN and CDR2 as SYDVKM. The V end was cut by 2 bases, the J end by 1 base, with 5 bases between. The CDR3 region is CASSLHSQETQYF. As DNA, the CDR3 is TGTGCCAGCAGTTTACACAGCCAAGAGACCCAGTACTTC.

The chain employs TRBV7-2 and TRBJ1-6; 7 bases align to TRBD1. The V and J ends lost 4 bases and 6 bases, in that order; junction bases with no gene match: 6. The CDR3 has 15 amino acids. Per germline, CDR1 SGHTA and CDR2 FQGNSA. The CDR3: CASSSTGPTNSPLHF. The CDR3 region has the DNA TGTGCCAGCAGCTCGACAGGGCCAACTAATTCACCCCTCCACTTT.

The gene calls are TRBV6-6 and TRBJ1-4; D is unclear. The ends were cut back, 4 bases at V and 9 bases at J, with 6 bases in the middle. The CDR3 has 11 residues. Germline V gene data show CDR1 as MNHNY and CDR2 as SVGAGI (reference sequence). The CDR3, as DNA: TGTGCCAGCAGTTCGCAGAAAAAACTGTTTTTT. Encoded protein: CASSSQKKLFF.

This clone was detected a few times. The chain employs TRBV7-3 and TRBJ2-3; 11 nucleotides line up with TRBD2. Germline V gives CDR1 SGHTA, CDR2 FQGTGA. This CDR3 region has 18 residues. Unmatched junction bases numbered 12, after V lost 5 bases and J lost 2 bases. This chain's CDR3 is CASSHPPGTSGLTDTQYF. The CDR3, as DNA: TGTGCCAGCAGCCATCCTCCCGGGACTAGCGGACTCACAGATACGCAGTATTTT. The entire variable domain, with the rest obtained from reference TRBV7-3 and TRBJ2-3, is as follows: GAGVSQTPSNKVTEKGKYVELRCDPISGHTALYWYRQSLGQGPEFLIYFQGTGAADDSGLPNDRFFAVRPEGSVSTLKIQRTERGDSAVYLCASSHPPGTSGLTDTQYFGPGTRLTVL.

The chain employs TRBV19 and TRBJ2-1; TRBD2 aligns across 7 bases. CDR1 is LNHDA and CDR2 is SQIVND in the germline V gene (reference sequence). With V trimmed by 4 bases and J by 0 bases, 3 bases remained unmatched. The CDR3 spans 15 residues. CDR3 loop: CASSTGGSSYNEQFF. The DNA of the CDR3 is TGTGCCAGTAGTACCGGGGGGAGCTCCTACAATGAGCAGTTCTTC.

This clone was seen a few times. The chain recombines TRBV7-2 with TRBJ2-7; tentative D call: TRBD1 (6 bases). V was cut by 5 bases and J by 3 bases, with 20 bases left in between. Germline V CDR1 and CDR2: SGHTA, FQGNSA. The CDR3 runs 16 residues. The CDR3 loop reads CASSPGTLPVVYEQYF. DNA for the CDR3: TGTGCCAGCAGCCCCGGGACACTCCCGGTGGTCTACGAGCAGTACTTC.

The chain recombines TRBV2 with TRBJ2-1; TRBD2 matches 9 bases. The CDR3 contains 16 residues. In germline, CDR1 is SNHLY, CDR2 FYNNEI. J lost 9 bases, V lost 0 bases, and 9 bases had no gene match. DNA for the CDR3: TGTGCCAGCAGTGAAGCGGGCGGGGGGGGTTTAGGTGAGCAGTTCTTC. The encoded protein is CASSEAGGGGLGEQFF.

The V and J genes are TRBV10-3 and TRBJ2-1, with D possibly TRBD2 on 5 matching bases. The CDR3 runs 11 residues. The V gene lost 9 bases and the J gene lost 7 bases, with 10 bases spanning the gap. The V gene's germline CDR1 is ENHRY and CDR2 SYGVKD. CDR3 sequence: CAMSRGNEQFF. CDR3 bases: TGTGCCATGTCCCGGGGTAATGAGCAGTTCTTC.

This clone was counted a few times. The chain recombines TRBV28 with TRBJ2-1; 8 positions match TRBD1. In germline, CDR1 is MDHEN, CDR2 SYDVKM. J lost 8 bases, V lost 10 bases, and 7 bases had no gene match. The length of the CDR3 is 12 residues. Written as DNA, the CDR3 is TGTGCCACCGACCCGGACAGGGATGAGCAGTTCTTC. This encodes CATDPDRDEQFF.

The chain uses TRBV19 and TRBJ1-5; the D is unclear. The CDR3 spans 16 residues. Germline values: CDR1 LNHDA, CDR2 SQIVND (reference sequence). V shed 7 bases and J shed 9 bases, with 25 bases lying between them. The CDR3 region is CASTPRRVEGLWPQHF. DNA for the CDR3: TGTGCCAGTACCCCTCGACGCGTAGAGGGTTTGTGGCCCCAGCATTTT.